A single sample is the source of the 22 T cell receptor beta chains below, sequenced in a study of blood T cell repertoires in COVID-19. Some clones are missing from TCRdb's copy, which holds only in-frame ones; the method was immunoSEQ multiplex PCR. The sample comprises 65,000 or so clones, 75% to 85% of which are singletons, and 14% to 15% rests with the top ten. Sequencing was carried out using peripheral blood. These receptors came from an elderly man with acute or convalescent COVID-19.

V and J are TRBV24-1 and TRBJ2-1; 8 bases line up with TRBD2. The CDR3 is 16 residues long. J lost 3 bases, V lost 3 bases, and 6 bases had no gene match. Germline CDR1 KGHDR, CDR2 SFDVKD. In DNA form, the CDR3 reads TGTGCCACCAGTGATACACAGCGGGGGAACTACAATGAGCAGTTCTTC. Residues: CATSDTQRGNYNEQFF.

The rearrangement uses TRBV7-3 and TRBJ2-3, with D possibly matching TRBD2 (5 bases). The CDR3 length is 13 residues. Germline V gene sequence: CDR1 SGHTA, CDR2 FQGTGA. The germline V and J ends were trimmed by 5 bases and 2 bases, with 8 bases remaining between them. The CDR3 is CASSPDYTDTQYF. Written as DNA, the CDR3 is TGTGCCAGCAGCCCCGACTACACAGATACGCAGTATTTT.

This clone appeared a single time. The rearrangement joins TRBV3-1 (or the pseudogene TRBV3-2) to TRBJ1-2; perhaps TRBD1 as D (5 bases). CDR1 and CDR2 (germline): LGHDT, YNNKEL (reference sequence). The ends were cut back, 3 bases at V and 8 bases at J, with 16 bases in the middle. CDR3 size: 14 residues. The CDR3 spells CASSHPGTAGGYTF. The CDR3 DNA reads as TGTGCCAGCAGCCATCCCGGGACCGCGGGAGGCTACACCTTC.

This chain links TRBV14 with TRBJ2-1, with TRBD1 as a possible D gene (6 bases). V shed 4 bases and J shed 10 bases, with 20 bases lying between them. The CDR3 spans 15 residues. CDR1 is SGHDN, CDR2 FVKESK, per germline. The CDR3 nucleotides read TGTGCCAGCAGCCCGGCCACTACAGGGCCCATCGAGCAGTTCTTC. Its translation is CASSPATTGPIEQFF.

The DNA for the CDR3 is TGTGCCAGCAGCACCGGGACAGCGACTGAAGCTTTCTTT. It encodes CASSTGTATEAFF. The genes are TRBV11-3 and TRBJ1-1; 7 nucleotides line up with TRBD1. V gave up 5 bases and J gave up 5 bases; unmatched junction bases: 5. This CDR3 has 13 amino acids. The germline CDR1 and CDR2 sequences are SGHNT and YENEEA. Full variable domain (missing parts from reference TRBV11-3 and TRBJ1-1): EAGVVQSPRYKIIEKKQPVAFWCNPISGHNTLYWYLQNLGQGPELLIRYENEEAVDDSQLPKDRFSAERLKGVDSTLKIQPAELGDSAVYLCASSTGTATEAFFGQGTRLTVV.

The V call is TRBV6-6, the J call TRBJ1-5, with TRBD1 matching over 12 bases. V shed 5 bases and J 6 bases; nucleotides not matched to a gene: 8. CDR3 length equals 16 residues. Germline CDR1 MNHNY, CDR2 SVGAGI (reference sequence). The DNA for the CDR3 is TGTGCCAGCAGTCAACAAGGGACAGGGGGCGGTCAGCCCCAGCATTTT. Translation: CASSQQGTGGGQPQHF.

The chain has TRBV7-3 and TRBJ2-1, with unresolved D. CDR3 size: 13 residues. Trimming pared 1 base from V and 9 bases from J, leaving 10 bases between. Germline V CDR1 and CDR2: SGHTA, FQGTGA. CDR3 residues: CASSLNKRGEQFF. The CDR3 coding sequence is TGTGCCAGCAGCTTAAATAAGCGAGGTGAGCAGTTCTTC.

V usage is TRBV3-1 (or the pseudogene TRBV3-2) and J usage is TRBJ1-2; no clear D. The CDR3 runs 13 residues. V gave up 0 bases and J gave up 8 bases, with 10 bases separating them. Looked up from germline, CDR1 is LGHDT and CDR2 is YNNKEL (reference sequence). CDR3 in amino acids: CASSQEAPTGYTF. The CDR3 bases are TGTGCCAGCAGCCAAGAAGCACCAACGGGCTACACCTTC.

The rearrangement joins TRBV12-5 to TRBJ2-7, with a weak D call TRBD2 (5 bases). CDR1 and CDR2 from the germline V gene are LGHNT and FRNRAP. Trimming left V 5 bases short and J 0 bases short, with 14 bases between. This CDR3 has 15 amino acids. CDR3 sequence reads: CASGPWTAISYEQYF. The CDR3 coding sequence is TGTGCTAGTGGTCCTTGGACTGCAATCTCCTACGAGCAGTACTTC.

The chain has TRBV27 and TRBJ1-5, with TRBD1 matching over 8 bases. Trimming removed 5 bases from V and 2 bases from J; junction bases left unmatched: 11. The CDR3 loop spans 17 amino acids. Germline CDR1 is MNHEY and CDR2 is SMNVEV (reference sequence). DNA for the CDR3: TGTGCCAGCAGTACGAGACCACAGGGGGGAGGCAATCAGCCCCAGCATTTT. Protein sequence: CASSTRPQGGGNQPQHF.

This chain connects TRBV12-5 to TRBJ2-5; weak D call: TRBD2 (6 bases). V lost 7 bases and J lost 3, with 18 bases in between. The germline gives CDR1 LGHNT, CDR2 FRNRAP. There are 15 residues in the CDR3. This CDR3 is CASALPGPGEETQYF. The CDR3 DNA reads TGTGCTAGTGCCCTCCCCGGGCCGGGGGAAGAGACCCAGTACTTC. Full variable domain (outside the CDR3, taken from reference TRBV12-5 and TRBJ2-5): DARVTQTPRHKVTEMGQEVTMRCQPILGHNTVFWYRQTMMQGLELLAYFRNRAPLDDSGMPKDRFSAEMPDATLATLKIQPSEPRDSAVYFCASALPGPGEETQYFGPGTRLLVL.

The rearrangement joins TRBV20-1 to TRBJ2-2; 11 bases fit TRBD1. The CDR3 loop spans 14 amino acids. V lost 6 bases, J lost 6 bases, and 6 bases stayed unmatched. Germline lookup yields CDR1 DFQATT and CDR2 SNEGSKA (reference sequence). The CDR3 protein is CSASRDRGSGELFF. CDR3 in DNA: TGCAGTGCGAGTAGGGACAGGGGGTCCGGGGAGCTGTTTTTT.

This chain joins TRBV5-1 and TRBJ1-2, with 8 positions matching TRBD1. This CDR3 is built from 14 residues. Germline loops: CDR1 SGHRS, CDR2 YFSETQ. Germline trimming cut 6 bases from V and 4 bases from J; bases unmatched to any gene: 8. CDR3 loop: CASTGQGIPYGYTF. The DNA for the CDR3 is TGCGCCAGCACCGGACAGGGAATTCCCTATGGCTACACCTTC.

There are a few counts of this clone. CDR3 protein: CASSTAKLRADTQYF. CDR3 in DNA: TGTGCCAGTAGTACCGCGAAGTTGAGGGCAGATACGCAGTATTTT. The chain uses TRBV19 and TRBJ2-3, with D perhaps matching TRBD2 (5 bases). Germline V CDR1 and CDR2: LNHDA, SQIVND (reference sequence). The CDR3 contains 15 residues. Trimming shortened V by 4 bases and J by 4 bases, and 15 bases separated the two germline ends.

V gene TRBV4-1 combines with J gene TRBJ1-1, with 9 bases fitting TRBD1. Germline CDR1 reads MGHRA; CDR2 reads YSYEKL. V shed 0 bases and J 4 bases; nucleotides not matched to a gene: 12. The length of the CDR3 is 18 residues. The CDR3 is CASSQDRSGTGRGTEAFF. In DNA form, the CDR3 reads TGCGCCAGCAGCCAAGATAGGTCTGGGACAGGGCGAGGCACTGAAGCTTTCTTT.

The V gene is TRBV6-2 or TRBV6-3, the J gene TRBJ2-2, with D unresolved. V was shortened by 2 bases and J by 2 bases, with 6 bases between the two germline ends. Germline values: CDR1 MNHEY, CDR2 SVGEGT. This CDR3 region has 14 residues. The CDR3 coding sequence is TGTGCCAGCAGTTACACACCCAACACCGGGGAGCTGTTTTTT. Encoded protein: CASSYTPNTGELFF.

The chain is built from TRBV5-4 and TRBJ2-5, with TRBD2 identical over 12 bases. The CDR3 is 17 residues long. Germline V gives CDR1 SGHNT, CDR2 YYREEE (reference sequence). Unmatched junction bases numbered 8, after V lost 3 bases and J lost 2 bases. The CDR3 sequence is CASSSSTSGGPQETQYF. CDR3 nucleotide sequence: TGTGCCAGCAGCTCATCGACTAGCGGGGGCCCACAAGAGACCCAGTACTTC.

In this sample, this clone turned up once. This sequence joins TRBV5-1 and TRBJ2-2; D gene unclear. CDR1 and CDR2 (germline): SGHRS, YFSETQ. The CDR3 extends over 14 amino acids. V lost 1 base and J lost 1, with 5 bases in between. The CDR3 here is CASSLLVNTGELFF. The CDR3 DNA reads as TGCGCCAGCAGCTTGCTCGTGAACACCGGGGAGCTGTTTTTT.

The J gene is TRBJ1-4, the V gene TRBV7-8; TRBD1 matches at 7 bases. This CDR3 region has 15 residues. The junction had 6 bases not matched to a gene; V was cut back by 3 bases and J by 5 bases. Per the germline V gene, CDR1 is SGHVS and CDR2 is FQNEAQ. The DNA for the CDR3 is TGTGCCAGCAGCTTTGGGGACAGTACAAATGAAAAACTGTTTTTT. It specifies CASSFGDSTNEKLFF.

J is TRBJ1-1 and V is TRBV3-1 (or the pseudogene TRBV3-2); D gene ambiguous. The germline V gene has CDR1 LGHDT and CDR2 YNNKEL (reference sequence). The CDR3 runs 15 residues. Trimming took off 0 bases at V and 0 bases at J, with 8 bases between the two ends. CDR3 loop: CASSQDTPMNTEAFF. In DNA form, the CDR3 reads TGTGCCAGCAGCCAAGATACTCCAATGAACACTGAAGCTTTCTTT.

The CDR3 nucleotides read TGTGCCAGCAGCTCGGGCCGACTAGCGGGGGGTCGGGAGACCCAGTACTTC. Translation gives CASSSGRLAGGRETQYF. This chain uses TRBV7-9 with TRBJ2-5; 13 nucleotides agree with TRBD2. V dropped 4 bases and J dropped 5; count of bases not matched to a gene: 10. The CDR3 is 17 residues long. Per germline, CDR1 SEHNR and CDR2 FQNEAQ (reference sequence).

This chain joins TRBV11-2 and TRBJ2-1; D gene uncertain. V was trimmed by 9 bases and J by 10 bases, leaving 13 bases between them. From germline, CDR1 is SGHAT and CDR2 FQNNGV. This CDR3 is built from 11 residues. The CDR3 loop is CASLSAGEQFF. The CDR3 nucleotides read TGTGCCAGTCTGAGTGCCGGGGAGCAGTTCTTC.